Shown below are 6 T cell receptor beta chains from a single sample sequenced in a study of early T cells in non-severe SARS-CoV-2 infection. Via MiXCR, TCRdb re-called the 5' RACE reads, giving one row per CDR3 protein. The table includes 88,000 or so distinct CDR3 sequences, about 15% detected once. The sample comprised whole blood. Every receptor here comes from an adult who was a healthcare worker with PCR-confirmed SARS-CoV-2 infection or an uninfected control (not recorded which).

The chain uses TRBV7-2 and TRBJ2-2; 13 nucleotides align to TRBD2. CDR3 size: 18 residues. J gave up 5 bases and V 2 bases, and 8 bases lay outside the gene matches. CDR1 and CDR2 from the germline V gene are SGHTA and FQGNSA. CDR3 DNA: TGTGCCAGCAGCTTAACCGGGACTAGCGGGATCGCGACCGGGGAGCTGTTTTTT. Amino acids: CASSLTGTSGIATGELFF.

The rearrangement links TRBV5-1 to TRBJ2-1, with D possibly TRBD2 on 5 matching bases. V shed 2 bases and J shed 7 bases, with 13 bases lying between them. This CDR3 has 14 amino acids. Germline CDR1 and CDR2: SGHRS and YFSETQ. CDR3 sequence reads: CASSFNPGSNEQFF. CDR3 nucleotides: TGCGCCAGCAGCTTTAACCCTGGGAGTAATGAGCAGTTCTTC.

This clonotype has only a few counts. J is TRBJ1-2 and V is TRBV7-2; 7 bases map to TRBD1. Trimming took 1 base from V and 0 from J; bases not matched to a gene: 2. Germline V gene data show CDR1 as SGHTA and CDR2 as FQGNSA. The CDR3 has 15 residues. The CDR3 sequence: CASSLGGTANYGYTF. DNA for the CDR3: TGTGCCAGCAGCTTAGGAGGGACAGCTAACTATGGCTACACCTTC.

The genes are TRBV5-5 and TRBJ2-7; 8 bases line up with TRBD1. V was clipped by 4 bases and J by 0 bases; unmatched bases: 9. Germline V gene data show CDR1 as SGHKS and CDR2 as YYEKEE (reference sequence). This CDR3 comprises 16 residues. CDR3 DNA: TGTGCCAGCAGCGCCGACAGGGGCTACCCCTCCTACGAGCAGTACTTC. This translates into CASSADRGYPSYEQYF.

This CDR3 reads CASSLLTSGAGSTDTQYF. DNA for the CDR3: TGTGCCAGCAGCTTATTAACTTCTGGAGCGGGGAGCACAGATACGCAGTATTTT. The chain recombines TRBV7-9 with TRBJ2-3; 7 bases fit TRBD2. Trimming cost V 2 bases and J 0 bases; bases outside gene matches: 11. The CDR3 has 18 amino acids. Germline V gives CDR1 SEHNR, CDR2 FQNEAQ (reference sequence).

This chain connects TRBV5-1 to TRBJ2-2, with D perhaps TRBD1 or TRBD2 (5 bases each). Trimming shortened V by 1 base and J by 7 bases, and 8 bases separated the two germline ends. The CDR3 runs to 13 residues. The germline gives CDR1 SGHRS, CDR2 YFSETQ. In DNA form, the CDR3 reads TGCGCCAGCAGCTTGTTGGGGGACGGGGAGCTGTTTTTT. It is translated as CASSLLGDGELFF.